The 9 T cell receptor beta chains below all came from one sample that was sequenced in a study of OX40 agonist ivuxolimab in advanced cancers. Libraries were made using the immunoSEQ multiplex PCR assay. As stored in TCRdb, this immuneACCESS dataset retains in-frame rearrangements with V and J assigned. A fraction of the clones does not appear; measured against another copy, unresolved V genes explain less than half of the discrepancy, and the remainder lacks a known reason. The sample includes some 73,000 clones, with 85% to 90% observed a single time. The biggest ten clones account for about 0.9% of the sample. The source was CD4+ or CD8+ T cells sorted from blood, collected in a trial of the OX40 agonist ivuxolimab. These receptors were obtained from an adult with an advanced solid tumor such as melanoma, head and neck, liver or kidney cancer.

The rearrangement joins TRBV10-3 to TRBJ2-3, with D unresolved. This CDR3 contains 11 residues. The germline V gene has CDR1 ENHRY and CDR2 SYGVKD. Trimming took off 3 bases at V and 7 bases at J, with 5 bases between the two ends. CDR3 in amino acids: CAISDKNTQYF. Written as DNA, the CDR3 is TGTGCCATCAGTGACAAAAATACGCAGTATTTT.

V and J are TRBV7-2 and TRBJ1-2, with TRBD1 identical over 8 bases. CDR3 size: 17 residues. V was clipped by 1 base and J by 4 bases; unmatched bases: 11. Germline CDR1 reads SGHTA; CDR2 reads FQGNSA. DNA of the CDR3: TGTGCCAGCAGCTTAGGTCCAGGGGGCGTAGACCCCTATGGCTACACCTTC. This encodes CASSLGPGGVDPYGYTF.

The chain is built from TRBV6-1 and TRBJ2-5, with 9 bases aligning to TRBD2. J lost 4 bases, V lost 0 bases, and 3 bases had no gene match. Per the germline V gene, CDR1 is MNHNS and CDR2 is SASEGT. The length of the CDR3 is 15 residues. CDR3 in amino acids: CASSEAGLAIETQYF. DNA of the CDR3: TGTGCCAGCAGTGAAGCGGGACTAGCAATAGAGACCCAGTACTTC.

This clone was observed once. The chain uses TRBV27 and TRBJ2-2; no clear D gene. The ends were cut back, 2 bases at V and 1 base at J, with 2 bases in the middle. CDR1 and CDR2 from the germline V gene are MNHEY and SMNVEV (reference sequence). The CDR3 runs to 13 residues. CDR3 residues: CASSLENTGELFF. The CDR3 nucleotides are TGTGCCAGCAGTTTAGAGAACACCGGGGAGCTGTTTTTT.

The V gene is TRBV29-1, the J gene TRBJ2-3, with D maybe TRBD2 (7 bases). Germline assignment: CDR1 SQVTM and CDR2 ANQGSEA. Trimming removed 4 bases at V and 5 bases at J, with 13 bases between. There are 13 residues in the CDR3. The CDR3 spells CSVGRGAEDTQYF. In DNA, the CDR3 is TGCAGCGTTGGTCGGGGGGCCGAAGATACGCAGTATTTT.

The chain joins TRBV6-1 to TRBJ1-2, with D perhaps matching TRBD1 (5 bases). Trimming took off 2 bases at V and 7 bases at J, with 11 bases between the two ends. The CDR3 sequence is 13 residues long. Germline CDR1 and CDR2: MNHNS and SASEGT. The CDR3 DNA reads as TGTGCCAGCAGTGAACGGGGACTTCTTGGCTACACCTTC. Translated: CASSERGLLGYTF.

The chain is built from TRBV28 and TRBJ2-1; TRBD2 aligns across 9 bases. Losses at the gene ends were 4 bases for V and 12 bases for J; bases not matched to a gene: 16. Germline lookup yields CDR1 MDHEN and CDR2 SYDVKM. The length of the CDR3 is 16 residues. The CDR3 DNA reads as TGTGCCAGCAGTTCGTTAGCGGGAGTAAAAAGACGGGGGCAGTTCTTC. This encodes CASSSLAGVKRRGQFF.

The CDR3 sequence: CASSWGRAADTQYF. CDR3 in DNA: TGTGCCAGCAGCTGGGGTAGGGCAGCAGATACGCAGTATTTT. The V gene is TRBV5-4, the J gene TRBJ2-3; no firm D call. In germline, CDR1 is SGHNT, CDR2 YYREEE (reference sequence). V lost 3 bases and J lost 4, with 12 bases in between. This CDR3 is built from 14 residues.

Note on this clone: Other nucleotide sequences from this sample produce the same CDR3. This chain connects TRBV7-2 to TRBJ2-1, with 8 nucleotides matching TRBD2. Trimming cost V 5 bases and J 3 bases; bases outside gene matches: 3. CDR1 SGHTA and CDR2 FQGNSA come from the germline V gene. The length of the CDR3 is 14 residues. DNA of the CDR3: TGTGCCAGCAGCCAGCGGGAGAGCTACAATGAGCAGTTCTTC. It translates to CASSQRESYNEQFF.